The subject of this entry is one T cell receptor (beta chain). Antigen specificity is unknown. At the DNA level, this CDR3 is encoded by other sequences in the same sample as well. Trimming removed 2 bases from V and 2 bases from J, with 1 base in between. Per germline, CDR1 MDHEN and CDR2 SYDVKM. The CDR3 sequence is 12 residues long. The source of the sample is a study of shared clonotypes between healthy human individuals. Study-level points and caveats: Some naive CD4 clonotypes, 4.5% to 5.5%, turned up in common across several donors. Estimated richness was generally greater in naive than memory subsets. Non-shared clonotypes had lower generation probabilities than clonotypes shared by all four sorted-subset donors.

The protocol was immunoSEQ multiplex PCR, while the TCRdb copy is restricted to in-frame clones and leaves out a portion. The table includes roughly 2.5 million clones, more than 90% detected once. The source material was naive CD4+ T cells sorted from blood. The subset: CD45RA+ positively selected. The V call is TRBV28, the J call TRBJ1-3; no clear D. The sequence derives from a man aged 18 to 30 in good health. This chain's CDR3 is CASSLTGNTIYF. The DNA of the CDR3 is TGTGCCAGCAGTTTAACTGGAAACACCATATATTTT.